This passage covers 30 T cell receptor beta chains from one sample sequenced in a study of response to subunit inactivated influenza vaccine. TCRdb independently ran MiXCR on the RT-PCR reads; one entry per CDR3 protein. The data show hundreds of thousands of distinct CDR3 sequences, with 15% to 17% seen just once and approximately 10% held by the top ten. The sample here was PBMCs from blood, taken less than 13 days after vaccination. All receptors derive from a man aged 45-60 years who received an inactivated influenza vaccine.

This clonotype was observed at least ten times. This chain joins TRBV29-1 and TRBJ1-1; D unclear. The V end was cut by 7 bases, the J end by 0 bases, with 12 bases between. The CDR3 has 13 residues. In germline, CDR1 is SQVTM, CDR2 ANQGSEA. CDR3 amino acids: CSAEQSMNTEAFF. CDR3 sequence (DNA): TGCAGCGCCGAACAGAGCATGAACACTGAAGCTTTCTTT. The whole variable domain, filled in from reference TRBV29-1 and TRBJ1-1, reads SAVISQKPSRDICQRGTSLTIQCQVDSQVTMMFWYRQQPGQSLTLIATANQGSEATYESGFVIDKFPISRPNLTFSTLTVSNMSPEDSSIYLCSAEQSMNTEAFFGQGTRLTVV.

The rearrangement joins TRBV21-1 to TRBJ1-1. TRBV21-1 is an annotated pseudogene. The length of the CDR3 is 14 residues. The CDR3 sequence: CASSIRRMNTEAFF. DNA of the CDR3: TGTGCCAGCAGCATAAGGCGGATGAACACTGAAGCTTTCTTT.

This clonotype was found a few times. A much bigger clone sits one base away, suggesting this may be a read error. The V gene is TRBV25-1, the J gene TRBJ2-2; D ambiguous. Germline CDR1 is MGHDK and CDR2 is SYGVNS. Trimming pared 4 bases from V and 4 bases from J, leaving 1 base between. The CDR3 covers 11 residues. CDR3 protein: CASSVTGELFF. CDR3 sequence (DNA): TGTGCCAGCAGTGTCACCGGGGAGCTGTTTTTT.

The chain recombines TRBV5-6 with TRBJ2-5; no clear D. Germline V lookup: CDR1 SGHDT, CDR2 YYEEEE. This CDR3 has 14 residues. V gave up 3 bases and J gave up 5 bases, with 14 bases separating them. CDR3 sequence reads: CASSSRRLVETQYF. CDR3 bases: TGTGCCAGCAGCTCCCGACGGCTGGTGGAGACCCAGTACTTC. Based on the CDR3 plus reference TRBV5-6 and TRBJ2-5, the full variable domain is DAGVTQSPTHLIKTRGQQVTLRCSPKSGHDTVSWYQQALGQGPQFIFQYYEEEERQRGNFPDRFSGHQFPNYSSELNVNALLLGDSALYLCASSSRRLVETQYFGPGTRLLVL.

CDR3: CASSYPSYYEQYF. CDR3 nucleotides: TGTGCCAGCAGTTACCCTTCATACTACGAGCAGTACTTC. The chain carries TRBV6-6 and TRBJ2-7; unclear D gene. The CDR3 has 13 amino acids. V lost 2 bases and J lost 3, with 8 bases in between. Per the germline V gene, CDR1 is MNHNY and CDR2 is SVGAGI (reference sequence).

The V call is TRBV11-1, the J call TRBJ2-5, with 13 bases matching TRBD2. In germline, CDR1 is SGHAT, CDR2 FQDESV (reference sequence). Trimming removed 4 bases from V and 6 bases from J; junction bases left unmatched: 5. This CDR3 is 15 amino acids long. CDR3 coding DNA: TGTGCCAGCAGCTCACGGACTAGCGGGAGAAAGACCCAGTACTTC. It translates to CASSSRTSGRKTQYF.

The chain combines TRBV20-1 with TRBJ2-5, with D tentatively TRBD2 (7 bases). Germline CDR1 DFQATT, CDR2 SNEGSKA (reference sequence). The CDR3 runs 12 residues. V was trimmed by 6 bases and J by 5 bases, leaving 13 bases between them. The CDR3 region is CSAMGGRETQYF. CDR3 nucleotides: TGCAGTGCAATGGGGGGGCGGGAGACCCAGTACTTC.

This clonotype was counted between two and nine times. This rearrangement joins TRBV20-1 to TRBJ2-1; D is undetermined. V was pared by 3 bases and J by 0 bases, with 9 bases between. Germline CDR1 reads DFQATT; CDR2 reads SNEGSKA (reference sequence). This CDR3 region has 14 residues. The CDR3: CSARAYNSYNEQFF. The CDR3, as DNA: TGCAGTGCTAGGGCCTATAACTCCTACAATGAGCAGTTCTTC.

This clonotype occurred a few times. V is TRBV19 and J is TRBJ2-7, with D hard to call. V lost 5 bases and J lost 8, with 16 bases in between. Germline V gives CDR1 LNHDA, CDR2 SQIVND (reference sequence). The CDR3 is 13 residues long. CDR3 amino acids: CASSGTYGFQQYF. CDR3 DNA: TGTGCCAGTAGTGGCACGTATGGTTTCCAGCAGTACTTC.

The J gene is TRBJ1-5, the V gene TRBV7-2; D is possibly TRBD1 (5 bases). The CDR3 runs to 17 residues. From germline, CDR1 is SGHTA and CDR2 FQGNSA. Trimming took 2 bases from V and 3 from J, leaving 17 bases between them. CDR3 residues: CASSLNRGRDTNQPQHF. The CDR3 DNA follows: TGTGCCAGCAGCTTAAACCGGGGACGAGATACCAATCAGCCCCAGCATTTT.

J is TRBJ2-3 and V is TRBV20-1; 13 nucleotides agree with TRBD2. CDR1 is DFQATT and CDR2 is SNEGSKA in the germline V gene (reference sequence). The CDR3 has 18 amino acids. Losses at the gene ends were 5 bases for V and 2 bases for J; bases not matched to a gene: 13. CDR3 coding DNA: TGCAGTGCTCCCGGGACTAGCGGGACCCCCACCCCCACAGATACGCAGTATTTT. This sequence encodes CSAPGTSGTPTPTDTQYF.

This clonotype was observed many times. The chain is built from TRBV7-9 and TRBJ1-1; D not certain. The length of the CDR3 is 12 residues. V shed 6 bases and J shed 1 base, with 6 bases lying between them. The V gene's germline CDR1 is SEHNR and CDR2 FQNEAQ (reference sequence). CDR3 residues: CASRSQNTEAFF. The DNA for the CDR3 is TGTGCCAGCAGGTCTCAGAACACTGAAGCTTTCTTT.

CDR3 protein: CASSQETLREGFYEQFF. In DNA form, the CDR3 reads TGTGCCAGCAGCCAAGAAACTCTGAGGGAGGGGTTCTATGAGCAGTTCTTC. V is TRBV4-2 and J is TRBJ2-1; 7 bases agree with TRBD2. CDR1 is LGHNA and CDR2 is YNFKEQ in the germline V gene. V dropped 0 bases and J dropped 8; count of bases not matched to a gene: 13. The CDR3 loop spans 17 amino acids.

On this clonotype itself: Being one base from a much bigger clone, this may be a read error. This chain joins TRBV7-2 and TRBJ2-1; D may be TRBD1 (5 bases). The CDR3 has 16 amino acids. V lost 10 bases to trimming and J lost 1 base, with 20 bases between them. Germline assignment: CDR1 SGHTA and CDR2 FQGNSA. The CDR3 is CATTGLGAESYNEQFF. CDR3 DNA sequence: TGTGCCACCACCGGATTAGGGGCGGAGTCCTACAATGAGCAGTTCTTC.

The rearrangement uses TRBV24-1 and TRBJ2-5; TRBD1 matches at 8 bases. The ends lost 3 bases at V and 5 bases at J; junction bases unmatched: 7. CDR1 and CDR2 from the germline V gene are KGHDR and SFDVKD. The CDR3 has 15 amino acids. In nucleotides, the CDR3 is TGTGCCACCAGTGATCCTGACAGGGGAAGGGAGACCCAGTACTTC. This sequence encodes CATSDPDRGRETQYF.

This clonotype has a handful of counts. J is TRBJ2-2 and V is TRBV5-1; 8 positions agree with TRBD1. Looked up from germline, CDR1 is SGHRS and CDR2 is YFSETQ. The CDR3 spans 16 residues. Trimming removed 4 bases from V and 4 bases from J; junction bases left unmatched: 9. CDR3 sequence (DNA): TGCGCCAGCAGCCTAAGGACAGGGACAGGCACCGGGGAGCTGTTTTTT. Amino acid sequence: CASSLRTGTGTGELFF. Complete variable domain (other parts from reference TRBV5-1 and TRBJ2-2): KAGVTQTPRYLIKTRGQQVTLSCSPISGHRSVSWYQQTPGQGLQFLFEYFSETQRNKGNFPGRFSGRQFSNSRSEMNVSTLELGDSALYLCASSLRTGTGTGELFFGEGSRLTVL.

The chain couples TRBV29-1 to TRBJ1-1, with D hard to call. This CDR3 comprises 14 residues. Between the trimmed V and J ends, which lost 7 bases and 1 base, there was a span of 16 bases. CDR1 and CDR2 (germline): SQVTM, ANQGSEA. The CDR3 spells CSGTPGVGNTEAFF. The CDR3 coding sequence is TGCAGCGGGACCCCCGGGGTCGGGAACACTGAAGCTTTCTTT.

This clonotype was detected a few times. CDR3 amino acids: CASSELEVGSLEQYF. The DNA for the CDR3 is TGTGCCAGCAGTGAATTGGAGGTCGGTTCCCTGGAGCAGTACTTC. This chain joins TRBV6-1 and TRBJ2-7; a weak D match, TRBD2 (5 bases). CDR3 length: 15 amino acids. Between the trimmed V and J ends, which lost 2 bases and 7 bases, there was a span of 18 bases. Germline values: CDR1 MNHNS, CDR2 SASEGT.

The chain has TRBV10-3 and TRBJ2-2; 13 nucleotides line up with TRBD2. The germline V gene encodes CDR1 ENHRY and CDR2 SYGVKD. Trimming removed 2 bases from V and 8 bases from J; junction bases left unmatched: 17. The CDR3 runs 20 residues. In DNA, the CDR3 is TGTGCCATCAGTGAGCCGGAAGAAAGGACTAGCGGGAGAGTGTTGGGGGAGCTGTTTTTT. This encodes CAISEPEERTSGRVLGELFF.

This chain joins TRBV9 and TRBJ2-3; the D is unclear. Trimming cost V 1 base and J 0 bases, with 6 bases left between them. This CDR3 comprises 14 residues. CDR1 and CDR2 (germline): SGDLS, YYNGEE. As DNA, the CDR3 is TGTGCCAGCAGCGTAACGTCTAGCACAGATACGCAGTATTTT. Residues: CASSVTSSTDTQYF.

In its sample, this clonotype was seen a few times. V is TRBV7-9 and J is TRBJ2-7, with no clear D. CDR3 length: 10 amino acids. Germline V gives CDR1 SEHNR, CDR2 FQNEAQ (reference sequence). Deletions cut 9 bases from V and 7 bases from J, with 10 bases between. Written as DNA, the CDR3 is TGTGCCAGAGAAAGTGGAGAGCAGTACTTC. The encoded protein is CARESGEQYF.

This clonotype was recorded a few times. This rearrangement joins TRBV6-2 or TRBV6-3 to TRBJ2-7, with TRBD2 matching 7 bases. Losses at the gene ends were 6 bases for V and 2 bases for J; bases not matched to a gene: 4. This CDR3 contains 13 residues. CDR1 and CDR2 from the germline V gene are MNHEY and SVGEGT. The CDR3 loop is CASSRAGAYEQYF. The CDR3 nucleotides are TGTGCCAGCAGCCGGGCGGGGGCCTACGAGCAGTACTTC.

This clonotype appeared many times. The V and J genes are TRBV10-1 and TRBJ1-2; D might be TRBD1 (5 bases). V was shortened by 6 bases and J by 3 bases, with 14 bases between the two germline ends. The CDR3 is made up of 14 amino acids. The V gene's germline CDR1 is WNHNN and CDR2 SYGVQD (reference sequence). For the CDR3, the DNA is TGCGCCAGCAGCGGGGGACGGTCTTACTATGGCTACACCTTC. Amino acid sequence: CASSGGRSYYGYTF.

V usage is TRBV12-3 or TRBV12-4 and J usage is TRBJ2-2; D might be TRBD1 (5 bases). The CDR3 has 15 amino acids. With 3 bases removed from V and 4 bases from J, the gap between germline ends came to 12 bases. In DNA form, the CDR3 reads TGTGCCAGCAGTTTCAAAGGGGCGGTCACCGGGGAGCTGTTTTTT. Encoded protein: CASSFKGAVTGELFF.

This clonotype was counted at least ten times. V usage is TRBV5-1 and J usage is TRBJ1-1, with D unclear. The CDR3 runs 11 residues. V lost 4 bases, J lost 3 bases, and 4 bases lay in between. Per germline, CDR1 SGHRS and CDR2 YFSETQ. CDR3 in DNA: TGCGCCAGCAGCGAGGACACTGAAGCTTTCTTT. This encodes CASSEDTEAFF.

The sample holds a few counts of this clonotype. The chain couples TRBV6-5 to TRBJ2-7; possible D gene TRBD1, 6 bases. V lost 2 bases to trimming and J lost 0 bases, with 8 bases between them. Per germline, CDR1 MNHEY and CDR2 SVGAGI. CDR3 length: 14 amino acids. CDR3 DNA: TGTGCCAGCAGTTACAGGGGGTTCTCCTACGAGCAGTACTTC. This encodes CASSYRGFSYEQYF.

This clonotype was seen a handful of times. V and J are TRBV7-9 and TRBJ2-2; D gene uncertain. This CDR3 has 14 residues. The V end was cut by 2 bases, the J end by 14 bases, with 18 bases between. Germline values: CDR1 SEHNR, CDR2 FQNEAQ (reference sequence). In nucleotides, the CDR3 is TGTGCCAGCAGCTTAACATGGGCCCAGGTTGGTCTGTTTTTT. Translation: CASSLTWAQVGLFF.

The rearrangement uses TRBV28 and TRBJ2-7, with D unclear. The length of the CDR3 is 12 residues. Trimming took 5 bases from V and 4 from J, leaving 9 bases between them. CDR1 MDHEN and CDR2 SYDVKM come from the germline V gene. CDR3 protein: CASSIQRYEQYF. CDR3 DNA sequence: TGTGCCAGCAGTATCCAGAGGTACGAGCAGTACTTC.

V gene TRBV10-3 combines with J gene TRBJ2-3; 7 bases map to TRBD1. Germline V lookup: CDR1 ENHRY, CDR2 SYGVKD. The CDR3 is 14 residues long. J was trimmed by 1 base and V by 8 bases; bases with no gene match: 6. CDR3 in DNA: TGTGCCATCTCACAGGGGACCCGCACAGATACGCAGTATTTT. It translates to CAISQGTRTDTQYF.

The chain links TRBV7-3 to TRBJ2-3, with D perhaps being TRBD1 or TRBD2 (6 bases each). The V end was cut by 5 bases, the J end by 3 bases, with 24 bases between. This CDR3 is 18 amino acids long. CDR1 is SGHTA and CDR2 is FQGTGA in the germline V gene. CDR3 sequence reads: CASSLGRVEGEWTDTQYF. The CDR3 bases are TGTGCCAGCAGCCTAGGGAGAGTGGAGGGGGAGTGGACAGATACGCAGTATTTT.